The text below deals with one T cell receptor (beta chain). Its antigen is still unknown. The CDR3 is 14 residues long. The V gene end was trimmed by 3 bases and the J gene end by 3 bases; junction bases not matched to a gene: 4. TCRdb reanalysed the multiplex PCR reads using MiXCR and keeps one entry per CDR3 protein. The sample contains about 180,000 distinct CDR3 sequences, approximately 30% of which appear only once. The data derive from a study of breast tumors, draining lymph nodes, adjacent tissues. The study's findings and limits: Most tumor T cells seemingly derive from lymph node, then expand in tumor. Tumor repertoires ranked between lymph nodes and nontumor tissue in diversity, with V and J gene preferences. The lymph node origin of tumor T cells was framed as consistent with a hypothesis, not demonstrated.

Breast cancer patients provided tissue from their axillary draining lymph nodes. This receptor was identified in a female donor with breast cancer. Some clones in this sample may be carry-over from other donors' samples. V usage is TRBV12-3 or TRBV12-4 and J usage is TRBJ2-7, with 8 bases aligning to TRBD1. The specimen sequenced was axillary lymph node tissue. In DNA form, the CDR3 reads TGTGCCAGCAGTTTCCGGGACAGGAACTACGAGCAGTACTTC. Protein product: CASSFRDRNYEQYF.